The 32 T cell receptor beta chains below all came from one sample that was sequenced in a study of cytomegalovirus exposure and HLA in healthy donors. PCR used 60 Vbeta primers and 13 Jbeta primers. Assay used: immunoSEQ multiplex PCR; TCRdb lists only in-frame clones, some missing. The data contain over 110,000 clones, about 79% of them singletons. Specimen: PBMCs. The receptors were gathered from a male donor in good health and CMV-seronegative.

The rearrangement joins TRBV11-2 to TRBJ2-7, with D perhaps matching TRBD2 (6 bases). The V gene's germline CDR1 is SGHAT and CDR2 FQNNGV. This CDR3 contains 12 residues. With 5 bases removed from V and 6 bases from J, the gap between germline ends came to 11 bases. CDR3 DNA sequence: TGTGCCAGCAGCCCAGCGGGCTTCGAGCAGTACTTC. Translation: CASSPAGFEQYF.

The rearrangement uses TRBV6-5 and TRBJ2-2, with D hard to call. CDR3 length: 15 residues. Trimming left V 6 bases short and J 3 bases short, with 14 bases between. Germline CDR1 reads MNHEY; CDR2 reads SVGAGI. Here the CDR3 reads CASRASGLYTGELFF. CDR3 coding DNA: TGTGCCAGCAGAGCTAGTGGTCTTTACACCGGGGAGCTGTTTTTT.

The chain couples TRBV19 to TRBJ1-2, with 10 nucleotides matching TRBD1. The germline gives CDR1 LNHDA, CDR2 SQIVND (reference sequence). The V and J ends lost 4 bases and 4 bases, in that order; junction bases with no gene match: 3. The CDR3 has 14 amino acids. The DNA of the CDR3 is TGTGCCAGTAGTAGGGACAGGGGTGCCTATGGCTACACCTTC. It encodes CASSRDRGAYGYTF.

This clone was counted once. The rearrangement uses TRBV10-3 and TRBJ2-7; D might be TRBD1 (5 bases). V was clipped by 10 bases and J by 3 bases, with 16 bases between them. Germline CDR1 reads ENHRY; CDR2 reads SYGVKD. There are 13 residues in the CDR3. The CDR3 DNA follows: TGTGCCACCGACCCTACAGGTGACTACGAGCAGTACTTC. Protein product: CATDPTGDYEQYF.

The chain has TRBV27 and TRBJ1-4; 11 bases match TRBD1. The CDR3 has 15 residues. The V segment lost 4 bases and the J segment 8 bases; nucleotides outside the gene matches: 6. CDR1 and CDR2 (germline): MNHEY, SMNVEV (reference sequence). The DNA of the CDR3 is TGTGCCAGCAGTTCGGACAGGGGGCGAGGGGAAAAACTGTTTTTT. This encodes CASSSDRGRGEKLFF.

The chain couples TRBV2 to TRBJ2-1; TRBD1 matches 7 bases. Germline trimming cut 6 bases from V and 9 bases from J; bases unmatched to any gene: 5. This CDR3 region has 12 residues. Germline CDR1 reads SNHLY; CDR2 reads FYNNEI. CDR3 sequence reads: CASSETGSEQFF. CDR3 in DNA: TGTGCCAGCAGCGAGACAGGGAGTGAGCAGTTCTTC. The entire variable domain, with the rest obtained from reference TRBV2 and TRBJ2-1, is as follows: EPEVTQTPSHQVTQMGQEVILRCVPISNHLYFYWYRQILGQKVEFLVSFYNNEISEKSEIFDDQFSVERPDGSNFTLKIRSTKLEDSAMYFCASSETGSEQFFGPGTRLTVL.

The chain couples TRBV7-2 to TRBJ2-5, with D perhaps matching TRBD1 (6 bases). Germline CDR1 and CDR2: SGHTA and FQGNSA. This CDR3 spans 16 amino acids. Trimming pared 3 bases from V and 5 bases from J, leaving 19 bases between. The CDR3 reads CASSLYRAIIEETQYF. Here the CDR3 DNA reads TGTGCCAGCAGCTTGTACAGGGCCATTATTGAGGAGACCCAGTACTTC.

The rearrangement joins TRBV6-5 to TRBJ2-1, with TRBD2 matching 11 bases. V dropped 4 bases and J dropped 7; count of bases not matched to a gene: 6. CDR1 and CDR2 from the germline V gene are MNHEY and SVGAGI. CDR3 length: 15 residues. CDR3 sequence (DNA): TGTGCCAGCAGTTCCCTGACTAGCGGGGTAAATGAGCAGTTCTTC. Translating gives CASSSLTSGVNEQFF.

V gene TRBV30 combines with J gene TRBJ1-2; possible D gene TRBD1, 6 bases. Trimming took off 2 bases at V and 5 bases at J, with 15 bases between the two ends. The CDR3 sequence is 14 residues long. From germline, CDR1 is GTSNPN and CDR2 SVGIG (reference sequence). The CDR3 nucleotides read TGTGCCTGGAGTAGGCCCGGACAGCTTTATGGCTACACCTTC. This codes for CAWSRPGQLYGYTF.

The CDR3 loop reads CASSQGTSDTGELFF. DNA for the CDR3: TGTGCCAGCAGCCAAGGGACTAGCGACACCGGGGAGCTGTTTTTT. The rearrangement uses TRBV4-2 and TRBJ2-2; 9 bases map to TRBD2. This CDR3 is 15 amino acids long. Germline CDR1 is LGHNA and CDR2 is YNFKEQ. The V and J ends lost 1 base and 3 bases, in that order; junction bases with no gene match: 0.

The CDR3 region has the DNA TGTGCCAGCAGTCAGGGGGCGAGACAGCCCCAGCATTTT. Protein sequence: CASSQGARQPQHF. This chain links TRBV6-5 with TRBJ1-5; 8 nucleotides agree with TRBD1. This CDR3 spans 13 amino acids. Germline trimming cut 5 bases from V and 7 bases from J; bases unmatched to any gene: 4. Germline CDR1 and CDR2: MNHEY and SVGAGI.

This clone occurred once. The V call is TRBV10-3, the J call TRBJ2-1; 9 nucleotides agree with TRBD2. With 6 bases clipped from V and 6 bases from J, the junction kept 12 bases outside the gene matches. In germline, CDR1 is ENHRY, CDR2 SYGVKD. The CDR3 contains 16 residues. CDR3 coding DNA: TGTGCCATCAGCGTGAAGCTGACTAGCGGCTCCAATGAGCAGTTCTTC. Protein product: CAISVKLTSGSNEQFF.

This clone came up a few times. V gene TRBV4-2 combines with J gene TRBJ1-5; D gene uncertain. CDR3 size: 14 residues. V was cut by 5 bases and J by 2 bases, with 10 bases left in between. Germline lookup yields CDR1 LGHNA and CDR2 YNFKEQ. CDR3 sequence reads: CASSSYGGNQPQHF. In nucleotides, the CDR3 is TGTGCCAGCAGCTCCTACGGGGGCAATCAGCCCCAGCATTTT.

The CDR3 reads CASSLTGSGANVLTF. Here the CDR3 DNA reads TGCGCCAGCAGTCTCACAGGGTCTGGGGCCAACGTCCTGACTTTC. This rearrangement joins TRBV4-1 to TRBJ2-6, with a possible D match to TRBD1 (6 bases). This CDR3 spans 15 amino acids. Germline V lookup: CDR1 MGHRA, CDR2 YSYEKL. The V end was cut by 6 bases, the J end by 1 base, with 10 bases between.

The V gene is TRBV7-2, the J gene TRBJ2-5; D remains unclear. The V gene's germline CDR1 is SGHTA and CDR2 FQGNSA. The ends were cut back, 5 bases at V and 5 bases at J, with 9 bases in the middle. The CDR3 sequence is 12 residues long. The CDR3 is CASSPTEETQYF. The CDR3 DNA reads TGTGCCAGCAGCCCCACGGAGGAGACCCAGTACTTC.

This chain connects TRBV7-8 to TRBJ2-2, with 8 bases lining up with TRBD2. Per the germline V gene, CDR1 is SGHVS and CDR2 is FQNEAQ. Trimming took 0 bases from V and 7 from J; bases not matched to a gene: 16. This CDR3 spans 19 amino acids. The CDR3 coding sequence is TGTGCCAGCAGCTTAGCCCCACCGGGGACTAGGACCGCCTACGGGGAGCTGTTTTTT. Translating gives CASSLAPPGTRTAYGELFF.

The chain combines TRBV6-5 with TRBJ2-7, with a weak D call TRBD1 (6 bases). This CDR3 has 13 residues. Germline V gives CDR1 MNHEY, CDR2 SVGAGI. Trimming removed 4 bases from V and 3 bases from J, with 10 bases in between. CDR3 coding DNA: TGTGCCAGCAGTTCGGAACAGGGCTACGAGCAGTACTTC. Protein sequence: CASSSEQGYEQYF.

The chain couples TRBV9 to TRBJ2-7, with 8 bases lining up with TRBD2. The CDR3 is made up of 14 amino acids. Germline trimming cut 3 bases from V and 4 bases from J; bases unmatched to any gene: 6. Germline V gene data show CDR1 as SGDLS and CDR2 as YYNGEE. CDR3 amino acids: CASSAGGGGYEQYF. The CDR3 DNA reads as TGTGCCAGCAGCGCGGGGGGGGGAGGTTACGAGCAGTACTTC.

The V and J genes are TRBV6-5 and TRBJ1-4; D remains unclear. Trimming took 6 bases from V and 2 from J, leaving 10 bases between them. The CDR3 contains 14 residues. The germline V gene encodes CDR1 MNHEY and CDR2 SVGAGI. CDR3 DNA: TGTGCCAGCAGCCTTACGGGGACTAATGAAAAACTGTTTTTT. This encodes CASSLTGTNEKLFF.

The table lists this clone with a few counts. CDR3 protein: CASSPNRAEGREQYF. The CDR3 DNA follows: TGTGCCAGCAGCCCCAACCGGGCCGAGGGCCGCGAGCAGTACTTC. J is TRBJ2-7 and V is TRBV13, with D possibly matching TRBD2 (5 bases). Germline values: CDR1 PRHDT, CDR2 FYEKMQ (reference sequence). CDR3 length: 15 amino acids. V was shortened by 5 bases and J by 6 bases, with 20 bases between the two germline ends.

The CDR3 nucleotides are TGTGCCAGCAGTTCCCTAGCGGGTTCCTACAATGAGCAGTTCTTC. Amino acid sequence: CASSSLAGSYNEQFF. The chain is built from TRBV6-6 and TRBJ2-1; TRBD2 matches at 8 bases. Germline values: CDR1 MNHNY, CDR2 SVGAGI (reference sequence). The CDR3 length is 15 residues. V gave up 4 bases and J gave up 1 base; unmatched junction bases: 3.

This chain joins TRBV4-3 and TRBJ2-1, with D tentatively TRBD2 (6 bases). Between the trimmed V and J ends, which lost 6 bases and 1 base, there was a span of 13 bases. Germline lookup yields CDR1 LGHNA and CDR2 YSLEER. The CDR3 consists of 15 residues. In nucleotides, the CDR3 is TGCGCCAGCAGTTGGGGAGGAGATTCCTACAATGAGCAGTTCTTC. Translating it yields CASSWGGDSYNEQFF.

This rearrangement joins TRBV14 to TRBJ1-1, with TRBD1 identical over 10 bases. The CDR3 spans 15 residues. With 6 bases clipped from V and 5 bases from J, the junction kept 9 bases outside the gene matches. The V gene's germline CDR1 is SGHDN and CDR2 FVKESK. CDR3 amino acids: CASRPRQGAGTEAFF. The DNA of the CDR3 is TGTGCCAGCAGGCCGAGACAGGGGGCAGGGACTGAAGCTTTCTTT.

The chain uses TRBV7-2 and TRBJ2-5, with D maybe TRBD2 (5 bases). The J call may be in error: the DNA end matches TRBJ2-7 better. Germline-derived CDR1 and CDR2 are SGHTA and FQGNSA. CDR3 size: 15 residues. Here the CDR3 DNA reads TGTGCCAGCAGCCCTCTAGAGGGCCGAGGCTACGAGCAGTACTTC. Encoded protein: CASSPLEGRGYEQYF.

CDR3: CASSLASYNEQFF. CDR3 DNA: TGTGCCAGCAGTTTGGCCTCCTACAATGAGCAGTTCTTC. V and J are TRBV27 and TRBJ2-1; D gene unclear. Trimming shortened V by 3 bases and J by 0 bases, and 3 bases separated the two germline ends. Germline loops: CDR1 MNHEY, CDR2 SMNVEV (reference sequence). The CDR3 has 13 amino acids.

The sample holds a few counts of this clone. The chain combines TRBV7-2 with TRBJ2-7; 7 bases align to TRBD2. Germline V CDR1 and CDR2: SGHTA, FQGNSA. J lost 2 bases, V lost 6 bases, and 7 bases had no gene match. The CDR3 extends over 14 amino acids. For the CDR3, the DNA is TGTGCCAGCAGTCCCGGGACTACGACCTACGAGCAGTACTTC. It specifies CASSPGTTTYEQYF.

The V and J genes are TRBV19 and TRBJ2-7, with a tentative D call TRBD1 (5 bases). Per germline, CDR1 LNHDA and CDR2 SQIVND (reference sequence). Trimming took 1 base from V and 3 from J, leaving 7 bases between them. This CDR3 has 13 amino acids. CDR3 nucleotides: TGTGCCAGTAGTATAGGACAGAACTACGAGCAGTACTTC. Its translation is CASSIGQNYEQYF.

This chain links TRBV5-1 with TRBJ2-1; D unclear. Germline V gives CDR1 SGHRS, CDR2 YFSETQ. Trimming left V 1 base short and J 4 bases short, with 9 bases between. This CDR3 spans 14 amino acids. CDR3 region: CASSLNTEYNEQFF. The CDR3 DNA follows: TGCGCCAGCAGCTTGAATACCGAGTACAATGAGCAGTTCTTC.

The rearrangement uses TRBV6-1 and TRBJ1-3; D gene ambiguous. Germline CDR1 is MNHNS and CDR2 is SASEGT. CDR3 length: 13 residues. V lost 10 bases and J 0 bases, leaving 10 bases between the germline ends. The CDR3 nucleotides are TGTGCCACAGACATCCTCTCTGGAAACACCATATATTTT. Encoded protein: CATDILSGNTIYF.

The chain joins TRBV2 to TRBJ1-1; 7 bases are a match to TRBD1. The CDR3 is made up of 13 amino acids. The V segment lost 5 bases and the J segment 6 bases; nucleotides outside the gene matches: 6. In germline, CDR1 is SNHLY, CDR2 FYNNEI. The CDR3 nucleotides are TGTGCCAGCAGTAGTGACAGGGACTCTGAAGCTTTCTTT. Translating gives CASSSDRDSEAFF.

V gene TRBV9 combines with J gene TRBJ2-2; TRBD1 is a possible D gene (5 bases). V was shortened by 4 bases and J by 3 bases, with 16 bases between the two germline ends. This CDR3 is built from 16 residues. Per germline, CDR1 SGDLS and CDR2 YYNGEE. The CDR3 DNA reads TGTGCCAGCAGCCCCAGACTCGCAGGGTACACCGGGGAGCTGTTTTTT. Translated, it gives CASSPRLAGYTGELFF.

V and J are TRBV4-3 and TRBJ2-6; 9 positions match TRBD1. V was clipped by 0 bases and J by 2 bases; unmatched bases: 5. This CDR3 has 18 amino acids. Germline V lookup: CDR1 LGHNA, CDR2 YSLEER. The CDR3 DNA follows: TGCGCCAGCAGCCAAGATACACAGGGGGCGGCTGGGGCCAACGTCCTGACTTTC. Amino acid sequence: CASSQDTQGAAGANVLTF.